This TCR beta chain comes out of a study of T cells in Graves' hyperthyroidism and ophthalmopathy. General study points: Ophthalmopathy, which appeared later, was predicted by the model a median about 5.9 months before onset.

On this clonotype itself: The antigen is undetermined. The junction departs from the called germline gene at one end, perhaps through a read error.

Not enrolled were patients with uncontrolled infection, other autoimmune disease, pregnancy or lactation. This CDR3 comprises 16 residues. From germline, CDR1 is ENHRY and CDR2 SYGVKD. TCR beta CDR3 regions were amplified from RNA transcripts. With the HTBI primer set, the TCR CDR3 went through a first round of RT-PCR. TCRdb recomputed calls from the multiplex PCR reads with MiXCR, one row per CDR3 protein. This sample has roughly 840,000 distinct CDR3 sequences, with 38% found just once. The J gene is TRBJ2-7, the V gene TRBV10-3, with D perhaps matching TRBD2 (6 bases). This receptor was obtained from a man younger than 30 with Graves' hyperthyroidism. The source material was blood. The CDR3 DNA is TGTGCCAGCAGTTACTCGAAACGACTAGGGTCCTACGAGCAGTACTTC. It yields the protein CASSYSKRLGSYEQYF.